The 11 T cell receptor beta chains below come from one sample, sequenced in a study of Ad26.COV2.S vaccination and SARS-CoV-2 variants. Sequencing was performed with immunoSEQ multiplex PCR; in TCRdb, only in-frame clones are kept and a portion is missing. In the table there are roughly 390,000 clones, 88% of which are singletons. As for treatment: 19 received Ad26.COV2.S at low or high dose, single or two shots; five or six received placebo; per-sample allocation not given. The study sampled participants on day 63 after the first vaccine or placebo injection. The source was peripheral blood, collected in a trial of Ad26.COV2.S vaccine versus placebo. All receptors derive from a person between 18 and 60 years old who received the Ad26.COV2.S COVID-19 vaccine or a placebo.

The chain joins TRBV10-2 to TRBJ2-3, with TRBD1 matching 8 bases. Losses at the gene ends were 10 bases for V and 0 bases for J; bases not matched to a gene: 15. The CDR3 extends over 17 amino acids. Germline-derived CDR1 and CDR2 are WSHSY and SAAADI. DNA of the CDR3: TGCGCCATCTCAGAGACAGGGGAGAAGCTTAGCACAGATACGCAGTATTTT. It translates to CAISETGEKLSTDTQYF.

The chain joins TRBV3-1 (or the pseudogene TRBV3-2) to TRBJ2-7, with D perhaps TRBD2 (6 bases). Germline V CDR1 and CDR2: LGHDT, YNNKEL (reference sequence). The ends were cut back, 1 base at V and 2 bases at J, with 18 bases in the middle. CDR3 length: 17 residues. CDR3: CASSQGGGGSLTYEQYF. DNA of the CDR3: TGTGCCAGCAGCCAAGGGGGTGGGGGGTCCCTCACCTACGAGCAGTACTTC.

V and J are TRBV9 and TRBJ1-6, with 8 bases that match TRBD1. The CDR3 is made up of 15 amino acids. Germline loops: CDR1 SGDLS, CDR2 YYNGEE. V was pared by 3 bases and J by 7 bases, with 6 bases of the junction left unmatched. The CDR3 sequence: CASSASGGANSPLHF. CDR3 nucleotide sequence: TGTGCCAGCAGCGCTTCAGGGGGCGCGAATTCACCCCTCCACTTT.

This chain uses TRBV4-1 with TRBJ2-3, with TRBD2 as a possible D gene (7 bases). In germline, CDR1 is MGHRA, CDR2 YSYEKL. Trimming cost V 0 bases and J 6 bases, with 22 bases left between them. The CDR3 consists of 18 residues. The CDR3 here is CASSQDGRGQSSWDTQYF. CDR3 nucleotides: TGCGCCAGCAGCCAAGATGGGCGGGGGCAATCTAGCTGGGATACGCAGTATTTT.

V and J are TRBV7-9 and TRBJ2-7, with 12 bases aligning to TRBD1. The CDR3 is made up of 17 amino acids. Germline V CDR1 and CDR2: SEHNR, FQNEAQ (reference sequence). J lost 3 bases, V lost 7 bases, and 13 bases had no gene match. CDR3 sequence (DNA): TGTGCCAGCACCGGACATCCAGGGACAGGGGGCTTCTACGAGCAGTACTTC. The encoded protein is CASTGHPGTGGFYEQYF.

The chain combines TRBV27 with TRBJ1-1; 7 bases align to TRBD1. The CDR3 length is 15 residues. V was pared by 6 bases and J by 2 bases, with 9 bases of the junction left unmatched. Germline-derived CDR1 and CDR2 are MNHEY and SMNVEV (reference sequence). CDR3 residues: CASSRTDRQNTEAFF. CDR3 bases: TGTGCCAGCAGCCGGACGGACAGGCAAAACACTGAAGCTTTCTTT.

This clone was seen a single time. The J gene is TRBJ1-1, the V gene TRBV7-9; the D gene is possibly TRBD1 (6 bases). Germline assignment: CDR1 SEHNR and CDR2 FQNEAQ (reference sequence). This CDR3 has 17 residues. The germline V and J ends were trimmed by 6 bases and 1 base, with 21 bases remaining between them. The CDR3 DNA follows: TGTGCCAGCAGTCCGCCCCACACGGGACATAAGAACACTGAAGCTTTCTTT. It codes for CASSPPHTGHKNTEAFF.

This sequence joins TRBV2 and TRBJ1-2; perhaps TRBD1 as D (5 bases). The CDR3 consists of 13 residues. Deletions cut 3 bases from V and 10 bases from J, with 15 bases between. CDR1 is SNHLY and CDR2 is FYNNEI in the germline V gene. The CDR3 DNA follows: TGTGCCAGCAGTGATGATAACAGGATTGACTACACCTTC. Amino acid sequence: CASSDDNRIDYTF.

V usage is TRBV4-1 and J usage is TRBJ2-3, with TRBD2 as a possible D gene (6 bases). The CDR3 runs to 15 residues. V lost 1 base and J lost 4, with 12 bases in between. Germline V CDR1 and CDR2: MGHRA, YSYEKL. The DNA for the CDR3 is TGCGCCAGCAGCCAAGTGGGGGGTGGGGCAGATACGCAGTATTTT. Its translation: CASSQVGGGADTQYF.

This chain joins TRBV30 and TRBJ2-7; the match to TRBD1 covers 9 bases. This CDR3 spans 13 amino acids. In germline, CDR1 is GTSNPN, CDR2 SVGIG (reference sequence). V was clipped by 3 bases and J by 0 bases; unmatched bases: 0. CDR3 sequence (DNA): TGTGCCTGGAGGACAGGGGGCTCCTACGAGCAGTACTTC. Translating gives CAWRTGGSYEQYF. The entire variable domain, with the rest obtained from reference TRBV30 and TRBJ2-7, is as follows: SQTIHQWPATLVQPVGSPLSLECTVEGTSNPNLYWYRQAAGRGLQLLFYSVGIGQISSEVPQNLSASRPQDRQFILSSKKLLLSDSGFYLCAWRTGGSYEQYFGPGTRLTVT.

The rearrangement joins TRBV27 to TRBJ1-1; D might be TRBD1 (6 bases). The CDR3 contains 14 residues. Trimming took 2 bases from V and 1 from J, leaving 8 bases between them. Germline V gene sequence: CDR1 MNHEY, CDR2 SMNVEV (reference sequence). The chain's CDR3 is CASSLGQPNTEAFF. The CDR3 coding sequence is TGTGCCAGCAGTTTAGGACAGCCGAACACTGAAGCTTTCTTT.